The 30 T cell receptor beta chains below were found in one sample sequenced in a study of blood T cells in healthy people across ages. PCR was performed a second time for about 7 to 11 cycles using a sample-barcoded 5' primer and a J-beta primer mix. TCRdb processed the 5' RACE reads anew with MiXCR; each CDR3 protein has one entry. In the table there are about 940,000 distinct CDR3 sequences, around 48% of which are singletons. The sample consisted of blood. These receptors all come from a young man in good health.

This rearrangement joins TRBV5-1 to TRBJ2-1; 8 bases are a match to TRBD2. The CDR3 totals 14 residues. CDR1 and CDR2 (germline): SGHRS, YFSETQ. V gave up 0 bases and J gave up 9 bases; unmatched junction bases: 5. DNA for the CDR3: TGCGCCAGCAGCTTGGCCGGCGGGGGGAGTGAGCAGTTCTTC. It specifies CASSLAGGGSEQFF.

V is TRBV20-1 and J is TRBJ1-5; maybe TRBD1 (5 bases). Germline values: CDR1 DFQATT, CDR2 SNEGSKA (reference sequence). Trimming cost V 6 bases and J 1 base, with 16 bases left between them. The CDR3 runs to 15 residues. CDR3 protein: CSAYGGVRSNQPQHF. CDR3 DNA: TGCAGTGCCTATGGAGGGGTTAGAAGCAATCAGCCCCAGCATTTT.

This chain connects TRBV20-1 to TRBJ2-7, with D unresolved. Germline V gene data show CDR1 as DFQATT and CDR2 as SNEGSKA (reference sequence). Trimming left V 0 bases short and J 4 bases short, with 13 bases between. This CDR3 contains 14 residues. CDR3 residues: CSARDLGPPYEQYF. The CDR3 nucleotides are TGCAGTGCTAGAGATCTCGGCCCCCCTTACGAGCAGTACTTC.

The rearrangement joins TRBV29-1 to TRBJ1-2, with 7 bases lining up with TRBD1. Germline V gene lookup returns CDR1 SQVTM and CDR2 ANQGSEA. The J segment lost 2 bases and the V segment lost 0 bases, leaving 9 bases of the junction unmatched. This CDR3 region has 16 residues. The CDR3 coding sequence is TGCAGCGTTGAAGATTCCTGGACAGGACTGAACTATGGCTACACCTTC. Translated, it gives CSVEDSWTGLNYGYTF.

In this sample, this clonotype turned up once. V gene TRBV11-2 combines with J gene TRBJ1-1, with a tentative D call TRBD1 (6 bases). Trimming took off 2 bases at V and 4 bases at J, with 14 bases between the two ends. The germline V gene encodes CDR1 SGHAT and CDR2 FQNNGV. The CDR3 is 15 amino acids. CDR3 amino acids: CASSLNQGMATEAFF. The DNA for the CDR3 is TGTGCCAGCAGCTTAAATCAGGGGATGGCCACTGAAGCTTTCTTT. The whole variable domain, filled in from reference TRBV11-2 and TRBJ1-1, reads EAGVAQSPRYKIIEKRQSVAFWCNPISGHATLYWYQQILGQGPKLLIQFQNNGVVDDSQLPKDRFSAERLKGVDSTLKIQPAKLEDSAVYLCASSLNQGMATEAFFGQGTRLTVV.

The V gene is TRBV7-2, the J gene TRBJ2-5; no firm D call. CDR1 SGHTA and CDR2 FQGNSA come from the germline V gene. This CDR3 contains 16 residues. V lost 0 bases, J lost 1 base, and 12 bases lay in between. The CDR3 nucleotides are TGTGCCAGCAGCTTAGCCACAACTGGTGGCCAAGAGACCCAGTACTTC. It specifies CASSLATTGGQETQYF.

J is TRBJ1-2 and V is TRBV28, with 8 bases lining up with TRBD1. Germline CDR1 MDHEN, CDR2 SYDVKM. This CDR3 has 14 amino acids. The V gene end was trimmed by 6 bases and the J gene end by 7 bases; junction bases not matched to a gene: 10. The CDR3 DNA reads TGTGCCAGCAGAGCAACCACGACAGGGGCTGGCTACACCTTC. This codes for CASRATTTGAGYTF.

This clonotype occurred a few times. V usage is TRBV6-6 and J usage is TRBJ2-7, with 10 bases that match TRBD1. V lost 4 bases and J lost 5; bases outside the gene matches: 8. Germline V gene sequence: CDR1 MNHNY, CDR2 SVGAGI (reference sequence). This CDR3 comprises 15 residues. The CDR3 bases are TGTGCCAGCAGTTCCCCGGGACAGGGGAAGAACGAGCAGTACTTC. This translates into CASSSPGQGKNEQYF.

This CDR3 reads CASSFSINPYEQYF. DNA of the CDR3: TGTGCCAGCAGTTTCTCTATAAATCCTTACGAGCAGTACTTC. This sequence joins TRBV27 and TRBJ2-5; no definite D call. The DNA end favors TRBJ2-7, so the J call may be wrong. This CDR3 spans 14 amino acids. CDR1 and CDR2 from the germline V gene are MNHEY and SMNVEV (reference sequence).

The V call is TRBV25-1, the J call TRBJ1-2; D is unresolved. The CDR3 spans 20 residues. Germline-derived CDR1 and CDR2 are MGHDK and SYGVNS. V gave up 0 bases and J gave up 0 bases, with 23 bases separating them. The chain's CDR3 is CASSEYVGGLLPEANYGYTF. In DNA, the CDR3 is TGTGCCAGCAGTGAATATGTCGGCGGCCTCCTACCCGAAGCTAACTATGGCTACACCTTC.

This chain connects TRBV11-1 to TRBJ2-4; possible D gene TRBD1, 5 bases. TRBJ2-7 explains the end of the DNA better; the J call may be wrong. The CDR3 loop spans 14 amino acids. Germline V gives CDR1 SGHAT, CDR2 FQDESV (reference sequence). CDR3 in DNA: TGTGCCAGCAGCTTAGAGCCAGGGTGGAACGAGCAGTACTTC. Translated, it gives CASSLEPGWNEQYF.

The genes are TRBV7-2 and TRBJ2-1, with unresolved D. Germline V gene sequence: CDR1 SGHTA, CDR2 FQGNSA. The germline V and J ends were trimmed by 2 bases and 9 bases, with 17 bases remaining between them. The CDR3 length is 15 residues. CDR3 DNA: TGTGCCAGCAGCTTACGGGTCAGGCAGGTGGGTGAGCAGTTCTTC. This translates into CASSLRVRQVGEQFF. Together with reference TRBV7-2 and TRBJ2-1, the CDR3 gives the full variable domain: GAGVSQSPSNKVTEKGKDVELRCDPISGHTALYWYRQSLGQGLEFLIYFQGNSAPDKSGLPSDRFSAERTGGSVSTLTIQRTQQEDSAVYLCASSLRVRQVGEQFFGPGTRLTVL.

This clonotype appeared many times. The chain is built from TRBV5-1 and TRBJ1-5; D unclear. Looked up from germline, CDR1 is SGHRS and CDR2 is YFSETQ. The CDR3 runs to 15 residues. V lost 1 base and J 0 bases, leaving 8 bases between the germline ends. CDR3 bases: TGCGCCAGCAGCTTGAACGGAAATAGCAATCAGCCCCAGCATTTT. This sequence encodes CASSLNGNSNQPQHF.

V usage is TRBV27 and J usage is TRBJ1-1; D is possibly TRBD1 (5 bases). Germline CDR1 and CDR2: MNHEY and SMNVEV (reference sequence). This CDR3 contains 16 residues. V lost 2 bases to trimming and J lost 3 bases, with 16 bases between them. CDR3 sequence reads: CASSLENQTGDTEAFF. The DNA of the CDR3 is TGTGCCAGCAGTTTAGAAAATCAAACAGGAGACACTGAAGCTTTCTTT.

In its sample, this clonotype was seen a few times. The V gene is TRBV24-1, the J gene TRBJ2-1; a possible D gene is TRBD1 (5 bases). Germline V gene lookup returns CDR1 KGHDR and CDR2 SFDVKD. The CDR3 runs to 18 residues. Trimming cost V 7 bases and J 5 bases, with 26 bases left between them. This CDR3 is CATSDPSYGQKQHNEQFF. Here the CDR3 DNA reads TGTGCCACCAGCGACCCATCCTACGGACAAAAACAACACAATGAGCAGTTCTTC.

This clonotype was observed a few times. This chain joins TRBV5-1 and TRBJ2-3; 8 nucleotides agree with TRBD2. The CDR3 is 15 residues long. The germline V gene has CDR1 SGHRS and CDR2 YFSETQ. V shed 6 bases and J 2 bases; nucleotides not matched to a gene: 8. The CDR3 reads CASTRERGNTDTQYF. The CDR3 DNA sequence: TGCGCCAGCACCCGGGAGCGGGGGAACACAGATACGCAGTATTTT.

The V call is TRBV4-1, the J call TRBJ2-1, with D perhaps being TRBD1 or TRBD2 (5 bases each). V lost 4 bases, J lost 9 bases, and 25 bases lay in between. The CDR3 loop spans 17 amino acids. Looked up from germline, CDR1 is MGHRA and CDR2 is YSYEKL. The CDR3 protein is CASSLPGRTLQGREQFF. CDR3 sequence (DNA): TGCGCCAGCAGCCTACCCGGCAGGACCCTCCAGGGACGTGAGCAGTTCTTC.

This clonotype was picked up a small number of times. The genes are TRBV2 and TRBJ2-5; no firm D call. V was cut by 7 bases and J by 0 bases, with 15 bases left in between. The CDR3 totals 15 residues. Germline lookup yields CDR1 SNHLY and CDR2 FYNNEI. CDR3 loop: CASIPNTVYQETQYF. The CDR3 DNA sequence: TGTGCCAGCATTCCAAATACGGTGTACCAAGAGACCCAGTACTTC.

The chain couples TRBV5-1 to TRBJ1-4, with 7 bases identical to TRBD1. The CDR3 covers 16 residues. J lost 6 bases, V lost 1 base, and 9 bases had no gene match. Per germline, CDR1 SGHRS and CDR2 YFSETQ. CDR3 nucleotide sequence: TGCGCCAGCAGCTTGTACAGGGGAGGGGCTGATGAAAAACTGTTTTTT. Amino acid sequence: CASSLYRGGADEKLFF.

This chain uses TRBV6-2 or TRBV6-3 with TRBJ2-1, with 8 bases that match TRBD1. J was trimmed by 7 bases and V by 4 bases; bases with no gene match: 6. CDR1 and CDR2 from the germline V gene are MNHEY and SVGEGT. The CDR3 loop spans 14 amino acids. The CDR3 bases are TGTGCCAGCAGTTGGCAGGGGGCGCAGAATGAGCAGTTCTTC. Translation: CASSWQGAQNEQFF.

This clonotype was picked up a small number of times. The chain uses TRBV29-1 and TRBJ1-2; D uncertain. V was shortened by 7 bases and J by 6 bases, with 33 bases between the two germline ends. Germline V gives CDR1 SQVTM, CDR2 ANQGSEA. The CDR3 has 18 residues. The CDR3 sequence: CSAALTSLTPEAMDGYTF. CDR3 sequence (DNA): TGCAGCGCTGCCCTAACTAGCCTGACCCCCGAAGCGATGGATGGCTACACCTTC.

This clonotype has only a few counts. This chain joins TRBV18 and TRBJ2-3, with D maybe TRBD2 (6 bases). Germline V lookup: CDR1 KGHSH, CDR2 LQKENI. The CDR3 totals 16 residues. Trimming shortened V by 3 bases and J by 1 base, and 14 bases separated the two germline ends. CDR3 amino acids: CASSPFATGGTDTQYF. The CDR3 DNA follows: TGTGCCAGCTCACCGTTCGCAACGGGGGGCACAGATACGCAGTATTTT.

This clonotype has just a few counts. The genes are TRBV10-3 and TRBJ2-3; the match to TRBD2 covers 12 bases. The CDR3 loop spans 16 amino acids. Unmatched junction bases numbered 7, after V lost 6 bases and J lost 3 bases. The germline CDR1 and CDR2 sequences are ENHRY and SYGVKD. The CDR3 loop is CAIRATSGGQTDTQYF. For the CDR3, the DNA is TGTGCCATCAGGGCTACTAGCGGGGGGCAGACAGATACGCAGTATTTT.

The chain couples TRBV11-2 to TRBJ2-4; 10 bases fit TRBD1. The J call is doubtful: the DNA matches TRBJ2-7 better. Germline V gene data show CDR1 as SGHAT and CDR2 as FQNNGV. The CDR3 runs to 15 residues. The chain's CDR3 is CASSSSDRGLYEQYF. In DNA, the CDR3 is TGTGCCAGCAGCTCGAGCGACAGGGGGCTATACGAGCAGTACTTC.

V gene TRBV9 combines with J gene TRBJ2-1; D is possibly TRBD2 (6 bases). Germline V gene lookup returns CDR1 SGDLS and CDR2 YYNGEE. The germline V and J ends were trimmed by 4 bases and 8 bases, with 25 bases remaining between them. This CDR3 is built from 17 residues. This CDR3 reads CASSIRLLADSPHEQFF. The CDR3 DNA follows: TGTGCCAGCAGCATCCGACTCTTAGCGGATAGTCCTCATGAGCAGTTCTTC.

The chain carries TRBV4-2 and TRBJ2-1, with TRBD2 matching 9 bases. Germline values: CDR1 LGHNA, CDR2 YNFKEQ. CDR3 length: 15 amino acids. The V and J ends lost 0 bases and 10 bases, in that order; junction bases with no gene match: 7. The CDR3 DNA reads TGTGCCAGCAGCCAAGAAGCTAGCGGGATGGGGGAGCAGTTCTTC. This gives the protein CASSQEASGMGEQFF.

In this sample, this clonotype turned up a few times. CDR3 sequence (DNA): TGTGCCAGCAGCCAAGCAGCGACTGAAGCTTTCTTT. Translation: CASSQAATEAFF. This chain connects TRBV3-1 to TRBJ1-1; D is unclear. CDR1 and CDR2 from the germline V gene are LGHDT and YNNKEL (reference sequence). The CDR3 runs 12 residues. V lost 1 base and J 5 bases, leaving 5 bases between the germline ends.

About this clonotype itself: An end of the junction does not agree with germline; a read error may underlie this. The chain employs TRBV12-3 or TRBV12-4 and TRBJ2-1; D not resolved. The CDR3 covers 16 residues. The CDR3, as DNA: TGTGTCAGCAGTTTAGCTGCGCCGGCAGCCTACAATGAGCAGTTCTTC. It yields the protein CVSSLAAPAAYNEQFF.

The chain is built from TRBV5-6 and TRBJ2-1; 11 nucleotides agree with TRBD1. Trimming at V came to 2 bases and at J to 9 bases, leaving 7 bases not matched to a gene. The germline V gene encodes CDR1 SGHDT and CDR2 YYEEEE. This CDR3 spans 15 amino acids. The CDR3 DNA is TGTGCCAGCAGCTTACCGGGACAGGGGGTCGGTGAGCAGTTCTTC. Translating it yields CASSLPGQGVGEQFF.

The chain joins TRBV4-3 to TRBJ1-2, with 9 nucleotides matching TRBD1. CDR1 LGHNA and CDR2 YSLEER come from the germline V gene. CDR3 length equals 16 residues. The V segment lost 3 bases and the J segment 4 bases; nucleotides outside the gene matches: 9. The CDR3 DNA reads as TGCGCCAGCAGCCACCCCGGGACAGGGTACTTCTATGGCTACACCTTC. Protein sequence: CASSHPGTGYFYGYTF.